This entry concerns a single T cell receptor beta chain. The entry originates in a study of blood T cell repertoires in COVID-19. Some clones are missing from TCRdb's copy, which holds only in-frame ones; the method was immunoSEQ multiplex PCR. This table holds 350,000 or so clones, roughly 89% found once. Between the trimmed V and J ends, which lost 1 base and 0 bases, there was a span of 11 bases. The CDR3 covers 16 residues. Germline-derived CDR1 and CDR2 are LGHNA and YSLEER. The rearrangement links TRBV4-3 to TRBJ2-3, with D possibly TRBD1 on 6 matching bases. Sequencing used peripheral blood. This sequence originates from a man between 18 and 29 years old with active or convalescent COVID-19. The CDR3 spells CASSQGSGASTDTQYF. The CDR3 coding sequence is TGCGCCAGCAGCCAAGGCTCAGGGGCTAGCACAGATACGCAGTATTTT.